These T cell receptor beta chains were read from a single sample in a study of blood T cell repertoires in COVID-19. Here immunoSEQ multiplex PCR was the method, and the copy in TCRdb shows in-frame clones only, minus some. The repertoire holds some 330,000 clones, with 80% to 90% as singletons. Material: PBMCs or T cells enriched from blood (not recorded which). These receptors originate from a man aged 35 to 55 in a cohort exposed to, infected with or recovered from COVID-19 (not recorded which). CDR3s include the opening cysteine and the closing phenylalanine or tryptophan. Each record gives: D gene, clone size, J gene, V gene, CDR3 protein, CDR3 DNA. D genes are given only for firm matches. Clone size is not always given. Where it is, it says once, few, many or a class for expanded clones.

>TRBD1|-|TRBJ1-1|TRBV18
CASSTGTGVSEAFF
TGTGCCAGCTCAACCGGGACAGGAGTCTCTGAAGCTTTCTTT
>-|-|TRBJ1-2|TRBV7-9
CASSFGADSHYGYTF
TGTGCCAGCAGCTTCGGTGCCGACAGCCACTATGGCTACACCTTC
>-|-|TRBJ1-2|TRBV10-3
CAISESVGKTDSNYGYTF
TGTGCCATCAGTGAGTCTGTGGGGAAGACCGACAGTAACTATGGCTACACCTTC
>TRBD1|-|TRBJ1-2|TRBV28
CASSLDRVVGGYTF
TGTGCCAGCAGTCTCGACAGGGTGGTGGGCGGCTACACCTTC
>TRBD1|-|TRBJ2-1|TRBV5-1
CASSFTGGNEQFF
TGCGCCAGCAGCTTTACAGGGGGCAATGAGCAGTTCTTC
>TRBD1|once|TRBJ2-3|TRBV10-1
CASIGTGTSTDTQYF
TGCGCCAGCATTGGGACAGGGACTAGCACAGATACGCAGTATTTT
>-|once|TRBJ1-1|TRBV27
CASSVRGANTEAFF
TGTGCCAGCAGCGTCCGGGGGGCGAACACTGAAGCTTTCTTT
>TRBD2|once|TRBJ2-7|TRBV10-2
CASSMTSGSSYEQYF
TGCGCCAGCAGTATGACTAGCGGGAGCTCCTACGAGCAGTACTTC
>-|once|TRBJ2-2|TRBV13
CASSSPRGVFDTGELFF
TGTGCCAGCAGCTCCCCTAGAGGAGTCTTTGACACCGGGGAGCTGTTTTTT
>-|once|TRBJ1-5|TRBV19
CASSNGYLDQPQHF
TGTGCCAGTAGTAACGGGTATTTAGATCAGCCCCAGCATTTT